The clone carrying this T cell receptor (beta chain) was seen more than once but under ten times. Its antigen is not known. A J-beta primer mix and a sample-barcoded 5' primer were used in a second PCR of about 7 to 12 cycles. Unique molecular identifiers of 12 random nucleotides labeled each cDNA. TCRdb reanalysed the 5' RACE reads using MiXCR and keeps one entry per CDR3 protein. The sample has about 760,000 distinct CDR3 sequences; roughly three fifths are singletons. The sample is drawn from a study of blood T cells in healthy people across ages. The germline V gene encodes CDR1 ENHRY and CDR2 SYGVKD. With 8 bases removed from V and 0 bases from J, the gap between germline ends came to 11 bases. The CDR3 extends over 14 amino acids. Every participating donor contributed 8 to 10 milliliters of peripheral blood through a draw. Study-wide results and caveats: No conclusive comparison of naive versus antigen-experienced cells was possible with unsorted PBMCs.

Sequencing was performed on blood. This sequence was found in a man aged 40-50 years in good health. The chain recombines TRBV10-3 with TRBJ2-1, with D unresolved. The chain's CDR3 is CAIVRFDSYNEQFF. The CDR3 coding sequence is TGTGCCATCGTAAGGTTTGACTCCTACAATGAGCAGTTCTTC.